This T cell receptor (beta chain) is from a study of identical twins. General study findings and limits: Abundant beta clonotypes from cord blood bore fewer insertions; memory repertoires lacked this pattern. Excess sharing by twins proved weaker in beta out-of-frame sequences.

In this sample, this clonotype turned up many times. Its antigen remains unidentified. Addition of a universal primer site occurred through template switching, and cDNA carried unique molecular identifiers. In TCRdb, the 5' RACE reads were re-called with MiXCR into one record per CDR3 protein. The table shows around 480,000 distinct CDR3 sequences, with roughly an eighth occurring only once. V shed 0 bases and J 6 bases; nucleotides not matched to a gene: 15. CDR3 size: 18 residues. Germline V lookup: CDR1 SGDLS, CDR2 YYNGEE. These same data were also listed under a study on yellow fever vaccine responses in identical twins.

The specimen was CD4+ T cells sorted from blood. The sequence came from a woman aged 18-29 years in good health. The chain recombines TRBV9 with TRBJ2-3, with TRBD1 matching 8 bases. CDR3 sequence: CASSVATSTGVVLDTQYF. The CDR3 region has the DNA TGTGCCAGCAGCGTAGCTACATCGACAGGGGTGGTTTTGGATACGCAGTATTTT.